This T cell receptor (beta chain) was sequenced for a study of T cells in Graves' hyperthyroidism and ophthalmopathy. Study results and limitations: In validation, the model predicted ophthalmopathy. These predictions came a median about 6.5 months before onset.

It was RNA transcripts that yielded the amplified TCR beta CDR3 regions. During a first-round RT-PCR of the TCR CDR3, the HTBI primer set was used. MiXCR was run by TCRdb on the multiplex PCR reads, yielding one entry per CDR3 protein. The table lists about 520,000 distinct CDR3 sequences, 24% of them singletons. This clonotype was observed a handful of times. Antigen: not known. V gave up 5 bases and J gave up 4 bases; unmatched junction bases: 7. CDR1 MNHEY and CDR2 SVGEGT come from the germline V gene. The CDR3 spans 16 residues. For ophthalmopathy patients, the Clinical Activity Score was at least 3 and the NOSPECS grade at least 4; duration was under 3 months. PBMCs stemmed from more than 7.5 ml fresh peripheral blood.

Sequenced: blood. The TCR was taken from a woman under 40 with Graves' ophthalmopathy. The gene calls are TRBV6-2 or TRBV6-3 and TRBJ2-1; TRBD2 aligns across 11 bases. CDR3 nucleotide sequence: TGTGCCAGCAGTCCCCTCACTAGCGGGGGTTACAATGAGCAGTTCTTC. Its translation is CASSPLTSGGYNEQFF.